A single sample is the source of the 28 T cell receptor beta chains below, sequenced in a study of OX40 agonist ivuxolimab in advanced cancers. The assay was immunoSEQ multiplex PCR, and TCRdb's table has in-frame clones only and misses some. The sample includes about 40,000 clones, 70% to 90% of them seen just once. The sequencing used CD4+ or CD8+ T cells sorted from blood, collected in a trial of the OX40 agonist ivuxolimab. These receptors all come from an adult with an advanced solid tumor such as melanoma, head and neck, liver or kidney cancer.

The gene calls are TRBV7-9 and TRBJ2-1, with D possibly TRBD2 on 6 matching bases. The CDR3 spans 11 residues. Per germline, CDR1 SEHNR and CDR2 FQNEAQ (reference sequence). Trimming took off 4 bases at V and 12 bases at J, with 10 bases between the two ends. The CDR3 protein is CASSWGDRQFF. CDR3 nucleotides: TGTGCCAGCAGCTGGGGGGATCGGCAGTTCTTC.

The chain uses TRBV5-1 and TRBJ1-2; 11 nucleotides line up with TRBD1. Germline CDR1 reads SGHRS; CDR2 reads YFSETQ. Trimming took 5 bases from V and 4 from J; bases not matched to a gene: 7. The CDR3 consists of 15 residues. CDR3 in DNA: TGCGCCAGCAGTCGGGACAGGGGGGCAACCTATGGCTACACCTTC. Protein product: CASSRDRGATYGYTF.

The rearrangement joins TRBV2 to TRBJ1-1; no clear D. CDR3 length equals 10 residues. Germline V gene sequence: CDR1 SNHLY, CDR2 FYNNEI. The CDR3 region is CESRLIEAFF. DNA for the CDR3: TGTGAATCACGGCTGATTGAAGCTTTCTTT. Looking up the rest from reference TRBV2 and TRBJ1-1 gives the full variable domain: EPEVTQTPSHQVTQMGQEVILRCVPISNHLYFYWYRQILGQKVEFLVSFYNNEISEKSEIFDDQFSVERPDGSNFTLKIRSTKLEDSAMYFCESRLIEAFFGQGTRLTVV.

The chain has TRBV5-1 and TRBJ1-2; maybe TRBD1 (6 bases). Germline CDR1 reads SGHRS; CDR2 reads YFSETQ. The CDR3 runs to 13 residues. V shed 4 bases and J shed 8 bases, with 15 bases lying between them. CDR3 DNA: TGCGCCAGCAGCCCGGGGGGCCGGCGGGGCTACACCTTC. It codes for CASSPGGRRGYTF. The full variable domain, with the rest looked up from reference TRBV5-1 and TRBJ1-2, is KAGVTQTPRYLIKTRGQQVTLSCSPISGHRSVSWYQQTPGQGLQFLFEYFSETQRNKGNFPGRFSGRQFSNSRSEMNVSTLELGDSALYLCASSPGGRRGYTFGSGTRLTVV.

The J gene is TRBJ1-2, the V gene TRBV7-9, with D uncertain. In germline, CDR1 is SEHNR, CDR2 FQNEAQ (reference sequence). The CDR3 is 14 residues long. V lost 1 base and J 8 bases, leaving 14 bases between the germline ends. The DNA for the CDR3 is TGTGCCAGCAGCTTAGTTATTAACATTTACGGCTACACCTTC. This gives the protein CASSLVINIYGYTF.

The chain carries TRBV27 and TRBJ2-7; TRBD2 is a possible D gene (6 bases). CDR3 length equals 12 residues. V lost 4 bases and J 7 bases, leaving 11 bases between the germline ends. The germline V gene has CDR1 MNHEY and CDR2 SMNVEV (reference sequence). CDR3: CASSSRGTEQYF. The DNA for the CDR3 is TGTGCCAGCAGTTCGCGGGGCACAGAGCAGTACTTC.

The rearrangement links TRBV5-6 to TRBJ2-1; tentatively, D is TRBD2 (5 bases). Trimming cost V 0 bases and J 2 bases, with 9 bases left between them. The length of the CDR3 is 15 residues. The germline gives CDR1 SGHDT, CDR2 YYEEEE. Written as DNA, the CDR3 is TGTGCCAGCAGCTTGGCGGGAAACCCCTACAATGAGCAGTTCTTC. Translating gives CASSLAGNPYNEQFF.

The chain employs TRBV2 and TRBJ1-5; D unclear. The length of the CDR3 is 15 residues. Trimming pared 4 bases from V and 4 bases from J, leaving 14 bases between. CDR1 SNHLY and CDR2 FYNNEI come from the germline V gene. The CDR3 sequence: CASSAGRVQNQPQHF. DNA for the CDR3: TGTGCCAGCAGTGCCGGGAGGGTCCAAAATCAGCCCCAGCATTTT.

The sample holds many counts of this clone. This chain links TRBV10-2 with TRBJ2-7, with 10 nucleotides matching TRBD2. Germline assignment: CDR1 WSHSY and CDR2 SAAADI. The CDR3 loop spans 14 amino acids. V trimming: 6 bases; J trimming: 2 bases; junction bases outside the gene matches: 4. This chain's CDR3 is CASSEREGPYEQYF. The DNA for the CDR3 is TGCGCCAGCAGCGAGCGGGAGGGCCCCTACGAGCAGTACTTC.

Points on this clone: This likely reflects a read error, since a far larger clone is one base away. This specimen includes other DNA sequences encoding the same CDR3. This chain connects TRBV7-3 to TRBJ1-2; no reliable D call. This CDR3 is built from 15 residues. From germline, CDR1 is SGHTA and CDR2 FQGTGA. The V end lost 5 bases, the J end lost 8 bases, and 21 bases lay between the germline ends. DNA for the CDR3: TGTGCCAGCAGCCAACCCAGGCTTAGATTCTGGGGCTACACCTTC. Amino acids: CASSQPRLRFWGYTF.

The chain couples TRBV6-6 to TRBJ1-1, with D hard to call. Germline loops: CDR1 MNHNY, CDR2 SVGAGI (reference sequence). This CDR3 contains 12 residues. V was cut by 0 bases and J by 6 bases, with 5 bases left in between. The CDR3 sequence is CASSYSAAEAFF. Here the CDR3 DNA reads TGTGCCAGCAGTTACTCGGCGGCTGAAGCTTTCTTT.

The chain combines TRBV9 with TRBJ2-2, with D unresolved. Trimming shortened V by 9 bases and J by 0 bases, and 18 bases separated the two germline ends. Germline-derived CDR1 and CDR2 are SGDLS and YYNGEE. This CDR3 has 16 residues. This chain's CDR3 is CATTPVAFANTGELFF. CDR3 sequence (DNA): TGTGCCACCACCCCGGTGGCGTTCGCGAACACCGGGGAGCTGTTTTTT.

This chain uses TRBV4-3 with TRBJ1-2; 8 bases match TRBD1. The CDR3 is 15 residues long. CDR1 LGHNA and CDR2 YSLEER come from the germline V gene. Trimming removed 1 base from V and 8 bases from J; junction bases left unmatched: 9. The DNA of the CDR3 is TGCGCCAGCAGCCAAGGGACAGGGAAGCGCGACGGCTACACCTTC. Its protein product is CASSQGTGKRDGYTF.

The chain joins TRBV28 to TRBJ2-3; D possibly corresponds to TRBD2 (6 bases). Trimming shortened V by 6 bases and J by 3 bases, and 31 bases separated the two germline ends. Germline CDR1 MDHEN, CDR2 SYDVKM. The length of the CDR3 is 20 residues. The CDR3 bases are TGTGCCAGCAGCCCCCCTGCAGGTGATAAGGACCAAGCGGGTACAGATACGCAGTATTTT. This encodes CASSPPAGDKDQAGTDTQYF.

CDR3 sequence reads: CASEGDEQYF. The CDR3 DNA sequence: TGTGCCAGCGAGGGAGACGAGCAGTACTTC. This chain uses TRBV7-9 with TRBJ2-7; TRBD2 is a possible D gene (5 bases). This CDR3 contains 10 residues. Germline CDR1 reads SEHNR; CDR2 reads FQNEAQ (reference sequence). The V end was cut by 8 bases, the J end by 5 bases, with 7 bases between.

J is TRBJ2-5 and V is TRBV2, with TRBD1 matching 9 bases. V dropped 5 bases and J dropped 0; count of bases not matched to a gene: 4. Germline V CDR1 and CDR2: SNHLY, FYNNEI. This CDR3 spans 15 amino acids. CDR3 loop: CASSRTGVYQETQYF. CDR3 nucleotides: TGTGCCAGCAGTCGGACAGGGGTCTACCAAGAGACCCAGTACTTC.

The chain uses TRBV19 and TRBJ2-2; D perhaps matches TRBD2 (5 bases). Trimming removed 5 bases at V and 7 bases at J, with 14 bases between. CDR3 length equals 14 residues. Germline lookup yields CDR1 LNHDA and CDR2 SQIVND (reference sequence). The CDR3 nucleotides read TGTGCCAGTAGTTCCGGGGTCGGGTTCGGGGAGCTGTTTTTT. Residues: CASSSGVGFGELFF.

This chain uses TRBV6-1 with TRBJ1-5; tentative D call: TRBD1 (5 bases). Trimming took 3 bases from V and 7 from J, leaving 13 bases between them. This CDR3 contains 14 residues. From germline, CDR1 is MNHNS and CDR2 SASEGT. The CDR3 DNA follows: TGTGCCAGCAGTGAGGGGCGGGATTACCAGCCCCAGCATTTT. Encoded protein: CASSEGRDYQPQHF.

The V gene is TRBV7-6, the J gene TRBJ2-7; tentative D call: TRBD1 (6 bases). Germline assignment: CDR1 SGHVS and CDR2 FNYEAQ. V lost 4 bases and J 0 bases, leaving 16 bases between the germline ends. The length of the CDR3 is 16 residues. For the CDR3, the DNA is TGTGCCAGCAGCTGGGAACAGGGAATGGACTCCTACGAGCAGTACTTC. Translating it yields CASSWEQGMDSYEQYF.

The chain joins TRBV30 to TRBJ1-2, with a possible D match to TRBD1 (6 bases). The V gene's germline CDR1 is GTSNPN and CDR2 SVGIG (reference sequence). CDR3 length: 17 amino acids. The V end was cut by 0 bases, the J end by 5 bases, with 22 bases between. The CDR3 region has the DNA TGTGCCTGGAGTGTATTTAAACAGGGTCGACAAATGTATGGCTACACCTTC. It is translated as CAWSVFKQGRQMYGYTF.

This clone was counted a few times. The genes are TRBV28 and TRBJ2-7; D tentatively fits TRBD1 or TRBD2 (5 bases each). Germline CDR1 is MDHEN and CDR2 is SYDVKM. The V gene lost 6 bases and the J gene lost 2 bases, with 14 bases spanning the gap. The CDR3 is 14 residues long. The chain's CDR3 is CASRTGTDPYEQYF. The CDR3 DNA is TGTGCCAGCAGGACCGGGACGGATCCCTACGAGCAGTACTTC.

J is TRBJ2-5 and V is TRBV29-1, with 9 bases matching TRBD1. The germline V gene encodes CDR1 SQVTM and CDR2 ANQGSEA. This CDR3 contains 15 residues. J was trimmed by 2 bases and V by 1 base; bases with no gene match: 5. The CDR3 DNA is TGCAGCGTTGAAGGGGGGACAGGGCCACAAGAGACCCAGTACTTC. Its protein product is CSVEGGTGPQETQYF.

This sequence joins TRBV27 and TRBJ2-7; D is possibly TRBD2 (6 bases). V shed 0 bases and J shed 3 bases, with 9 bases lying between them. This CDR3 spans 14 amino acids. The V gene's germline CDR1 is MNHEY and CDR2 SMNVEV (reference sequence). This chain's CDR3 is CASSLSEGIYEQYF. DNA for the CDR3: TGTGCCAGCAGTTTATCGGAGGGAATCTACGAGCAGTACTTC.

The chain employs TRBV6-5 and TRBJ2-7, with TRBD1 matching over 12 bases. V was clipped by 7 bases and J by 0 bases; unmatched bases: 4. Germline V gives CDR1 MNHEY, CDR2 SVGAGI. The CDR3 covers 15 residues. The CDR3 region is CASTWGQGASYEQYF. The CDR3 DNA is TGTGCCAGCACTTGGGGACAGGGGGCCTCCTACGAGCAGTACTTC.

This clone came up many times. Here the CDR3 reads CASRGEGTSGRAHPGELFF. The CDR3 coding sequence is TGCGCCAGCAGAGGGGAAGGGACTAGCGGGAGGGCCCATCCCGGGGAGCTGTTTTTT. The chain combines TRBV4-1 with TRBJ2-2; 16 bases agree with TRBD2. After removal of 6 bases from V and 6 bases from J, the junction contained 13 bases not matched to a gene. The CDR3 loop spans 19 amino acids. Germline-derived CDR1 and CDR2 are MGHRA and YSYEKL.

The rearrangement links TRBV13 to TRBJ2-5; unclear D gene. Germline values: CDR1 PRHDT, CDR2 FYEKMQ (reference sequence). CDR3 length: 12 residues. Trimming left V 3 bases short and J 1 base short, with 3 bases between. CDR3 sequence reads: CASSLAQETQYF. The CDR3 coding sequence is TGTGCCAGCAGCTTGGCCCAAGAGACCCAGTACTTC.

This clone was detected only a few times. The chain combines TRBV7-3 with TRBJ2-3; no clear D gene. The CDR3 extends over 13 amino acids. V shed 1 base and J shed 3 bases, with 5 bases lying between them. Germline V gives CDR1 SGHTA, CDR2 FQGTGA. CDR3 DNA sequence: TGTGCCAGCAGCTTAATGGGGACAGATACGCAGTATTTT. It codes for CASSLMGTDTQYF.

The genes are TRBV6-1 and TRBJ2-7; D perhaps matches TRBD2 (5 bases). Germline V lookup: CDR1 MNHNS, CDR2 SASEGT. This CDR3 spans 12 amino acids. V dropped 4 bases and J dropped 3 bases, with 7 bases sitting between them. This CDR3 reads CASSARDYEQYF. CDR3 in DNA: TGTGCCAGCAGTGCCCGGGACTACGAGCAGTACTTC.